The T cell receptor (beta chain) under discussion was sequenced for a study of T cell repertoires in cytomegalovirus infection. Study results and limitations: Ex vivo responses were dominated by HLA-C-restricted CMV-specific TCR beta clonotypes.

About this clonotype itself: Its antigen is unidentified.

There are 17 residues in the CDR3. V trimming: 5 bases; J trimming: 3 bases; junction bases outside the gene matches: 10. TCRdb independently ran MiXCR on the reads; one entry per CDR3 protein. The profile shows about 180,000 distinct CDR3 sequences, around 14% of them singletons. The clonotype comes from a human donor in good health (CMV status not recorded). Some clones in this sample may be carry-over from other donors' samples. The chain recombines TRBV12-3 or TRBV12-4 with TRBJ2-3, with TRBD2 identical over 11 bases. The sample taken for sequencing was PBMCs. The CDR3 coding sequence is TGTGCCAGCAGTCTGCGACTAGCGGGGCGCTCGACAGATACGCAGTATTTT. Its protein is CASSLRLAGRSTDTQYF.